These 3 T cell receptor beta chains were sequenced from one sample in a study of blood T cell repertoires in COVID-19. The protocol was immunoSEQ multiplex PCR, while the TCRdb copy is restricted to in-frame clones and leaves out a portion. The table has some 200,000 clones, 85% to 90% seen once. Sequenced input: peripheral blood. These receptors were collected from a man aged 80 or over with acute or convalescent COVID-19.

The chain couples TRBV5-1 to TRBJ1-2; possible D gene TRBD1, 6 bases. Per the germline V gene, CDR1 is SGHRS and CDR2 is YFSETQ. V dropped 4 bases and J dropped 2 bases, with 12 bases sitting between them. The CDR3 extends over 14 amino acids. CDR3 sequence: CASSTTGSNYGYTF. The CDR3 nucleotides read TGCGCCAGCAGCACCACAGGGAGCAACTATGGCTACACCTTC.

This sequence joins TRBV6-2 or TRBV6-3 and TRBJ2-4; 8 bases agree with TRBD2. The germline CDR1 and CDR2 sequences are MNHEY and SVGEGT. V lost 6 bases to trimming and J lost 6 bases; unmatched junction nucleotides: 10. This CDR3 contains 15 residues. The CDR3 here is CASSRTAGVANIQYF. The CDR3 DNA sequence: TGTGCCAGCAGCAGGACAGCGGGAGTTGCAAACATTCAGTACTTC.

The V and J genes are TRBV4-1 and TRBJ2-3, with D possibly matching TRBD2 (5 bases). The CDR3 contains 16 residues. Germline lookup yields CDR1 MGHRA and CDR2 YSYEKL. The germline V and J ends were trimmed by 0 bases and 6 bases, with 16 bases remaining between them. The CDR3 loop is CASSQEIRSPGDTQYF. The DNA of the CDR3 is TGCGCCAGCAGCCAAGAAATCCGGTCCCCGGGGGATACGCAGTATTTT.